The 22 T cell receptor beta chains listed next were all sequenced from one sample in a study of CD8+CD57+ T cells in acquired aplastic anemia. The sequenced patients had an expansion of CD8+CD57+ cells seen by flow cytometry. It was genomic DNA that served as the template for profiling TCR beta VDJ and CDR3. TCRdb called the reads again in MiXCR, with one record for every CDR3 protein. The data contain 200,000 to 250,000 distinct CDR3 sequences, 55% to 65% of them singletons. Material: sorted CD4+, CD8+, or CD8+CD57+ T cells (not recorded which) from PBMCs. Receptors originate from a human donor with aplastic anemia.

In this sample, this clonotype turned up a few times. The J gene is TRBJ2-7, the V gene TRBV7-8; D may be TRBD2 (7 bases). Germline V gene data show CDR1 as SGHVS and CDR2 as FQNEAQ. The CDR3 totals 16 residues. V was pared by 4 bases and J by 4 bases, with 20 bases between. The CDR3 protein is CASSWSHGGGLYEQYF. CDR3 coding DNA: TGTGCCAGCAGCTGGTCCCATGGGGGGGGCCTGTACGAGCAGTACTTC.

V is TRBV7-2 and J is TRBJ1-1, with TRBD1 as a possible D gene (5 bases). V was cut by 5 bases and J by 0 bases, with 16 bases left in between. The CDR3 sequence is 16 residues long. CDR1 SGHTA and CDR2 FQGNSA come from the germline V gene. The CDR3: CASSRRRGRVNTEAFF. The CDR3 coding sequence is TGTGCCAGCAGCCGACGACGGGGGAGAGTGAACACTGAAGCTTTCTTT.

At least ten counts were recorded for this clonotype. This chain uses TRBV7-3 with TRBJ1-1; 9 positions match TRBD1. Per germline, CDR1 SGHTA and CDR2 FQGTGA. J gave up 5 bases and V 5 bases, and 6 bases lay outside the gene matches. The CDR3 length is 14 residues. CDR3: CASSQDRGSTEAFF. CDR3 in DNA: TGTGCCAGCAGCCAGGACAGGGGATCGACTGAAGCTTTCTTT.

The CDR3 loop reads CASSESLAGGADTQYF. The CDR3 DNA reads as TGTGCCAGCAGTGAATCCCTTGCGGGGGGGGCAGATACGCAGTATTTT. The V and J genes are TRBV25-1 and TRBJ2-3, with 9 bases that match TRBD2. This CDR3 region has 16 residues. Germline loops: CDR1 MGHDK, CDR2 SYGVNS. V dropped 1 base and J dropped 4; count of bases not matched to a gene: 6.

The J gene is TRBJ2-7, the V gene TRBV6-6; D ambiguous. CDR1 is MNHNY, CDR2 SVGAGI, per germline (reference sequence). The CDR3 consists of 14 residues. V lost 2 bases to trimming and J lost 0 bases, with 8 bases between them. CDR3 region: CASSYVRVSYEQYF. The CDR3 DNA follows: TGTGCCAGCAGTTACGTAAGGGTCTCCTACGAGCAGTACTTC.

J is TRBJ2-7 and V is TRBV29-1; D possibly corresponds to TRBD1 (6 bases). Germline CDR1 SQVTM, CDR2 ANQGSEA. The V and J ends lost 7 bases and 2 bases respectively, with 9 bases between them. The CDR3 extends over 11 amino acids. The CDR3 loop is CSAGQTYEQYF. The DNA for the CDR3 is TGCAGCGCGGGACAAACCTACGAGCAGTACTTC.

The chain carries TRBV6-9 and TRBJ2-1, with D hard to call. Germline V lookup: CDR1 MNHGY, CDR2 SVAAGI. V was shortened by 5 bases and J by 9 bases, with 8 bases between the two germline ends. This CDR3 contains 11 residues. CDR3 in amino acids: CASSPSGEQFF. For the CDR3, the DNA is TGTGCCAGCAGTCCATCGGGTGAGCAGTTCTTC.

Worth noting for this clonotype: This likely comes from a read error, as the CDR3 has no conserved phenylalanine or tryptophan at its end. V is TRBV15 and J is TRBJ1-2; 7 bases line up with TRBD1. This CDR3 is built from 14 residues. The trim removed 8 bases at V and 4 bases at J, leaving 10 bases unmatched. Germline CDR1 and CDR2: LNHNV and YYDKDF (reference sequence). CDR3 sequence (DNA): TGTGCCACCTCCAACCCCGACAGGGCCTATGGCTACACCCTC. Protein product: CATSNPDRAYGYTL.

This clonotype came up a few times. CDR3 sequence reads: CASSEQRGGYNEQFF. The DNA of the CDR3 is TGTGCCAGCAGTGAACAGCGGGGGGGCTACAATGAGCAGTTCTTC. The genes are TRBV6-1 and TRBJ2-1; 10 bases map to TRBD2. Germline loops: CDR1 MNHNS, CDR2 SASEGT. CDR3 length: 15 amino acids. J gave up 3 bases and V 2 bases, and 1 base lay outside the gene matches.

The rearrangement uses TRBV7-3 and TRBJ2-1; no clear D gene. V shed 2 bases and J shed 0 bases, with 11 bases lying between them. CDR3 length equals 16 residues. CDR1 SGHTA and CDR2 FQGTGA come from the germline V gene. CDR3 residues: CASSLSPQSSYNEQFF. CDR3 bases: TGTGCCAGCAGCTTATCTCCCCAAAGCTCCTACAATGAGCAGTTCTTC. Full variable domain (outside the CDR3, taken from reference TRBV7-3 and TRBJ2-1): GAGVSQTPSNKVTEKGKYVELRCDPISGHTALYWYRQSLGQGPEFLIYFQGTGAADDSGLPNDRFFAVRPEGSVSTLKIQRTERGDSAVYLCASSLSPQSSYNEQFFGPGTRLTVL.

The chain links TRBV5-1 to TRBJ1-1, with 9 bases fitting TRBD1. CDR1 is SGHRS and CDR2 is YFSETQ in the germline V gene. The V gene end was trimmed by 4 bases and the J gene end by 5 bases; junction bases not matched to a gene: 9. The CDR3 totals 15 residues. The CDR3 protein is CASSAEGQGRTEAFF. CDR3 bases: TGCGCCAGCAGCGCAGAGGGACAGGGAAGGACTGAAGCTTTCTTT.

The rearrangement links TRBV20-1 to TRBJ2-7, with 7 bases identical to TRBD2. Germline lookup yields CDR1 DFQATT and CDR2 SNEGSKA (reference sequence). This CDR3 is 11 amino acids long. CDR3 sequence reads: CHLLAIHEQYF. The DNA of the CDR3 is TGCCACCTACTAGCGATCCACGAGCAGTACTTC.

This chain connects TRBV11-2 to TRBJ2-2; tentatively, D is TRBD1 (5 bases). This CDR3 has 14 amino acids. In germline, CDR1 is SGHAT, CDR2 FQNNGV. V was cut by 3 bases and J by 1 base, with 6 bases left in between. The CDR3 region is CASSFDRNTGELFF. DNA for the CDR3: TGTGCCAGCAGCTTTGACAGGAACACCGGGGAGCTGTTTTTT.

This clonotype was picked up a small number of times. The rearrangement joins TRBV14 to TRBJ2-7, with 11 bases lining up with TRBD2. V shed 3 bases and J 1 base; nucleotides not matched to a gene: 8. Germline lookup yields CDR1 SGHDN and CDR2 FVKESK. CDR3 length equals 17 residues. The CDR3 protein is CASSQISSGGLSYEQYF. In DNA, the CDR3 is TGTGCCAGCAGCCAGATTTCTAGCGGGGGGTTGTCCTACGAGCAGTACTTC.

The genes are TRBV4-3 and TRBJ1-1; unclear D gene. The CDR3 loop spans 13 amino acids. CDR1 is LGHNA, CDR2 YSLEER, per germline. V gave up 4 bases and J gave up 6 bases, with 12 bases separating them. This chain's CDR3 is CASSLGNWAEAFF. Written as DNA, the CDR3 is TGCGCCAGCAGCCTCGGGAATTGGGCTGAAGCTTTCTTT.

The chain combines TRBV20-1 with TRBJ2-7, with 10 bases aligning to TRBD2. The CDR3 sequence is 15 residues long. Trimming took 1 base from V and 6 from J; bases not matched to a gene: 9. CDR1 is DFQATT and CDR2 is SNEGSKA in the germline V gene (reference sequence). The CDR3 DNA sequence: TGCAGTGCTAGAGGGCTAGCGGGAGATAATGGCGAGCAGTACTTC. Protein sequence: CSARGLAGDNGEQYF.

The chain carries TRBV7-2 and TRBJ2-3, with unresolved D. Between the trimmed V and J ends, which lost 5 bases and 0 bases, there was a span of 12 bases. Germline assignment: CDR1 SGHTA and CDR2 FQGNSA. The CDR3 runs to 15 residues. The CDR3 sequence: CASSPSRRSTDTQYF. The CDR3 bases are TGTGCCAGCAGCCCAAGCAGGCGTAGCACAGATACGCAGTATTTT.

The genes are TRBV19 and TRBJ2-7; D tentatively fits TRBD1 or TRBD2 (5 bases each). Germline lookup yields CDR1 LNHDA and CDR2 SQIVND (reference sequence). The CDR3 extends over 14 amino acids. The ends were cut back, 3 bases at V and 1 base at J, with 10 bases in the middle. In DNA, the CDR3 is TGTGCCAGTAGTATTGGGACGGAGTCCTACGAGCAGTACTTC. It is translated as CASSIGTESYEQYF. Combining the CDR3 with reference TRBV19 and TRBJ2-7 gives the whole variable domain DGGITQSPKYLFRKEGQNVTLSCEQNLNHDAMYWYRQDPGQGLRLIYYSQIVNDFQKGDIAEGYSVSREKKESFPLTVTSAQKNPTAFYLCASSIGTESYEQYFGPGTRLTVT.

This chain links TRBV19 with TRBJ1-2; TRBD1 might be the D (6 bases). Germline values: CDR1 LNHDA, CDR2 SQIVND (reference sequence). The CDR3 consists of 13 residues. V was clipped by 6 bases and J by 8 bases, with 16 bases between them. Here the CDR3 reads CASRSDSIYGYTF. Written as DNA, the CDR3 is TGTGCCAGTAGATCGGACAGTATATACGGCTACACCTTC.

CDR3 DNA sequence: TGTGCCACCGGACTAGCGGGAGTTACCACAGATACGCAGTATTTT. Protein: CATGLAGVTTDTQYF. The chain carries TRBV10-3 and TRBJ2-3, with 13 positions matching TRBD2. Germline V gives CDR1 ENHRY, CDR2 SYGVKD. This CDR3 spans 15 amino acids. V gave up 10 bases and J gave up 2 bases; unmatched junction bases: 6.

CDR3 protein: CASGLSITGRSKKYEQYF. The CDR3 DNA reads as TGTGCTAGTGGTTTGTCAATCACGGGTAGATCCAAAAAGTACGAGCAGTACTTC. The chain uses TRBV12-5 and TRBJ2-7; no definite D call. The V and J ends lost 2 bases and 4 bases respectively, with 24 bases between them. The CDR3 spans 18 residues. Germline assignment: CDR1 LGHNT and CDR2 FRNRAP.

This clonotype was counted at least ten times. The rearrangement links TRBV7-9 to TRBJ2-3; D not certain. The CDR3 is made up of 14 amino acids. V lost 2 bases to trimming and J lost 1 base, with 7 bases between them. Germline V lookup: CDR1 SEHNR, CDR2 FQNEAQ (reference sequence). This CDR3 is CASSLYQGTDTQYF. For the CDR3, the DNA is TGTGCCAGCAGCTTATATCAGGGCACAGATACGCAGTATTTT.